Listed here is a single TCR beta chain. The length of the CDR3 is 14 residues. Germline trimming cut 5 bases from V and 10 bases from J; bases unmatched to any gene: 11. Germline V gives CDR1 SNHLY, CDR2 FYNNEI. Per the authors' pipeline: Reference gene primer amplification gave estimated nucleated cell counts. The protocol was immunoSEQ multiplex PCR, while the TCRdb copy is restricted to in-frame clones and leaves out a portion. For V, J and clone size, that table is used; D and trimming come from the DNA. The sample lists about 440,000 clones, approximately 90% occurring once. This sample is drawn from a study of blood T cell repertoires in COVID-19.

The receptor was derived from a woman in her 50s with COVID-19, enrolled during active disease. The sequencing sample was made of peripheral blood. The rearrangement uses TRBV2 and TRBJ1-1; 9 bases agree with TRBD1. The CDR3 here is CASSTTGGSVSAFF. Written as DNA, the CDR3 is TGTGCCAGCAGTACCACAGGGGGCAGCGTTTCAGCTTTCTTT.